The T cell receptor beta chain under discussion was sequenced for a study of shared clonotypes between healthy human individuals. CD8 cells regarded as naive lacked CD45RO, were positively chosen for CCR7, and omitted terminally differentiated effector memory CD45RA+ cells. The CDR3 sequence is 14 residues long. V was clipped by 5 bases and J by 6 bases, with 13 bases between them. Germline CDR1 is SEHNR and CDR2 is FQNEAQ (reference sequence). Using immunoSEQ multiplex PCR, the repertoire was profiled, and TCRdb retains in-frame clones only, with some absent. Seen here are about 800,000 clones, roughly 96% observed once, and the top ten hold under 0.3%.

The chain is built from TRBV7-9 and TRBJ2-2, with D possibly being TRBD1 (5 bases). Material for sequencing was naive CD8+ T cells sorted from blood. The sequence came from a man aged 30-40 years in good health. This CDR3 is CASSGRRVSGELFF. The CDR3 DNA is TGTGCCAGCAGCGGTCGCAGGGTCTCCGGGGAGCTGTTTTTT.